This paragraph reports one TCR beta chain. What it binds is not known. Unique molecular identifiers were carried by the TCR beta cDNA libraries. T cells numbering about 0.95 to 11 million gave rise to about 540,000 cDNA molecules. TCRdb processed the PCR reads anew with MiXCR; each CDR3 protein has one entry. The sample has roughly 540,000 distinct CDR3 sequences; roughly 34% are singletons. The source of the sample is a study of post-analysis software for immune sequencing data. Overall study results and limits: Patients used a few TRBV segments, including TRBV5-6, TRBV5-1 and TRBV20-1, more often than controls. Significantly lower normalized Chao1 diversity was seen in multiple sclerosis patients than in controls. Analysis by F measure revealed that same-batch samples clustered strongly together.

The CDR3 covers 16 residues. Germline V gene data show CDR1 as SGHVS and CDR2 as FQNEAQ. Between the trimmed V and J ends, which lost 3 bases and 4 bases, there was a span of 16 bases. What was sequenced was blood. This receptor was identified in a girl younger than 18 with multiple sclerosis. The rearrangement uses TRBV7-8 and TRBJ1-5; weak D call: TRBD1 (6 bases). The CDR3 bases are TGTGCCAGCAGCTTGATGAGTGGGGGCAGGAATCAGCCCCAGCATTTT. Residues: CASSLMSGGRNQPQHF.